This T cell receptor beta chain was profiled in a study of T cells in Graves' hyperthyroidism and ophthalmopathy. The germline V gene has CDR1 MGHRA and CDR2 YSYEKL. The junction had 16 bases not matched to a gene; V was cut back by 8 bases and J by 8 bases. CDR3 length equals 15 residues. Lactation, pregnancy, other autoimmune disease or uncontrolled infection excluded patients. Drawn at first hyperthyroidism diagnosis, the blood sample preceded any ophthalmopathy symptoms. This sample holds PBMCs from less than 11 ml fresh peripheral blood. TCR beta CDR3 sequences were amplified from RNA transcripts. TCR CDR3 underwent first-round RT-PCR with the HTBI primer set. TCRdb independently ran MiXCR on the multiplex PCR reads; one entry per CDR3 protein. The sample has around 380,000 distinct CDR3 sequences, roughly 13% seen once.

The V and J genes are TRBV4-1 and TRBJ1-2; 8 nucleotides line up with TRBD1. The sample comprised blood. The TCR originated in a man aged 25-40 years with Graves' hyperthyroidism that later progressed to Graves' ophthalmopathy. The CDR3 sequence: CASGPWTGQDSGYTF. In nucleotides, the CDR3 is TGCGCCAGCGGGCCCTGGACGGGACAGGACTCGGGCTACACCTTC.